This TCR beta chain was identified in a study of molecular identifiers for immune sequencing clone quantification. Between about 19,000 and 1,000,000 sorted cells, with 10%, 30% or 50% RNA, yielded naive CD8 libraries. Bulk libraries came from a prior protocol with listed TCR primers. MiXCR, applied by TCRdb to the PCR reads, yields one record per CDR3 protein. The sample holds more than 550,000 distinct CDR3 sequences, about 25% seen once. This CDR3 spans 16 amino acids. V lost 0 bases and J lost 1, with 12 bases in between. Germline V lookup: CDR1 MGHRA, CDR2 YSYEKL. In this sample, this clonotype turned up a few times.

The chain has TRBV4-1 and TRBJ1-2, with no clear D. Source material: naive CD8+ T cells from blood, with Jurkat cell RNA spiked in. The subset was: FACS-sorted CD8+CD4-CCR7+CD45RA+ naive T cells. This TCR derives from a human donor in good health. Some libraries in this study had Jurkat cell RNA spiked in. Here the CDR3 DNA reads TGCGCCAGCAGCCAAGACGGTACAGCCCTTAACTATGGCTACACCTTC. Amino acid sequence: CASSQDGTALNYGYTF.